The 5 T cell receptor beta chains in this list originate from one sample, sequenced in a study of OX40 agonist ivuxolimab in advanced cancers. Clones were sequenced by immunoSEQ multiplex PCR, and TCRdb holds only the in-frame ones, with some missing. This table holds roughly 68,000 clones, 85% to 90% found once. This specimen consisted of CD4+ or CD8+ T cells sorted from blood, obtained in a trial of the OX40 agonist ivuxolimab. The source of these receptors is an adult with an advanced solid tumor such as melanoma, head and neck, liver or kidney cancer.

CDR3 DNA: TGTGCCAGCAGCACACACTCCGGGACATCCTACGAGCAGTACTTC. Encoded protein: CASSTHSGTSYEQYF. The chain employs TRBV7-6 and TRBJ2-7; tentative D call: TRBD1 (6 bases). The CDR3 loop spans 15 amino acids. In germline, CDR1 is SGHVS, CDR2 FNYEAQ. V gave up 5 bases and J gave up 1 base, with 15 bases separating them.

The chain carries TRBV11-2 and TRBJ2-7, with D possibly matching TRBD1 (5 bases). Germline V CDR1 and CDR2: SGHAT, FQNNGV. CDR3 size: 13 residues. Trimming left V 3 bases short and J 0 bases short, with 6 bases between. CDR3 sequence reads: CASSFTGSYEQYF. CDR3 sequence (DNA): TGTGCCAGCAGCTTTACAGGCTCCTACGAGCAGTACTTC.

The V gene is TRBV5-5, the J gene TRBJ1-5; D unclear. This CDR3 region has 15 residues. The germline V and J ends were trimmed by 4 bases and 3 bases, with 14 bases remaining between them. Looked up from germline, CDR1 is SGHKS and CDR2 is YYEKEE (reference sequence). In nucleotides, the CDR3 is TGTGCCAGCAGCCCCCGGGGTGCCGCCAATCAGCCCCAGCATTTT. This encodes CASSPRGAANQPQHF.

The V gene is TRBV10-3, the J gene TRBJ2-1; 10 positions match TRBD2. In germline, CDR1 is ENHRY, CDR2 SYGVKD. The length of the CDR3 is 14 residues. Trimming at V came to 3 bases and at J to 5 bases, leaving 1 base not matched to a gene. CDR3 coding DNA: TGTGCCATCAGTGATAGCGGGGGGCACAATGAGCAGTTCTTC. This codes for CAISDSGGHNEQFF.

This clone was recorded only once. The genes are TRBV27 and TRBJ1-4; D remains unclear. The CDR3 spans 15 residues. The V and J ends lost 5 bases and 5 bases respectively, with 15 bases between them. Germline V CDR1 and CDR2: MNHEY, SMNVEV (reference sequence). DNA for the CDR3: TGTGCCAGCAGTCCCCGTGACGGAAGAAATGAAAAACTGTTTTTT. Encoded protein: CASSPRDGRNEKLFF.